This entry lists 4 T cell receptor beta chains sequenced from one sample in a study of blood T cell repertoires in COVID-19. The table came from immunoSEQ multiplex PCR; TCRdb's copy has only in-frame clones and leaves some out. The data hold roughly 220,000 clones, with 80% to 85% observed a single time. Sequencing was done on a sample of peripheral blood. The receptors derive from a woman under 40 who had recovered from COVID-19.

J is TRBJ1-2 and V is TRBV15; D ambiguous. There are 15 residues in the CDR3. The V end was cut by 3 bases, the J end by 4 bases, with 15 bases between. CDR1 LNHNV and CDR2 YYDKDF come from the germline V gene (reference sequence). The CDR3 sequence: CATSSQRVSGYGYTF. CDR3 bases: TGTGCCACCAGCAGCCAGCGTGTGTCCGGCTATGGCTACACCTTC. Based on the CDR3 plus reference TRBV15 and TRBJ1-2, the full variable domain is DAMVIQNPRYQVTQFGKPVTLSCSQTLNHNVMYWYQQKSSQAPKLLFHYYDKDFNNEADTPDNFQSRRPNTSFCFLDIRSPGLGDTAMYLCATSSQRVSGYGYTFGSGTRLTVV.

The chain links TRBV30 to TRBJ1-2; a weak D match, TRBD1 (6 bases). The CDR3 is made up of 14 amino acids. The V gene lost 0 bases and the J gene lost 5 bases, with 13 bases spanning the gap. Germline CDR1 reads GTSNPN; CDR2 reads SVGIG (reference sequence). CDR3 amino acids: CAWSVPRGGYGYTF. The CDR3 bases are TGTGCCTGGAGTGTACCCAGGGGAGGGTATGGCTACACCTTC.

The gene calls are TRBV29-1 and TRBJ1-2, with D perhaps TRBD1 (6 bases). The CDR3 loop spans 11 amino acids. With 4 bases removed from V and 4 bases from J, the gap between germline ends came to 7 bases. CDR1 is SQVTM, CDR2 ANQGSEA, per germline. CDR3 DNA: TGCAGCGTTGGAGGGGGCTATGGCTACACCTTC. Its protein is CSVGGGYGYTF.

The rearrangement links TRBV4-1 to TRBJ1-5; TRBD1 matches at 8 bases. CDR1 is MGHRA, CDR2 YSYEKL, per germline. J was trimmed by 4 bases and V by 5 bases; bases with no gene match: 7. This CDR3 comprises 15 residues. The CDR3: CASSTWTGTNQPQHF. DNA for the CDR3: TGCGCCAGCAGCACCTGGACAGGGACTAATCAGCCCCAGCATTTT.